There are many counts of the clone carrying this T cell receptor beta chain. The antigen is not known. PBMCs numbering 2 million and stored at -80 C yielded the unsorted libraries. This entry comes from a study of neurological immune-mediated disorders. Findings and limits, study-wide: Sharing of CDR3 amino acid sequences among expanded clones across subjects was absent, suggesting private repertoires in all groups.

This CDR3 spans 13 amino acids. Trimming pared 7 bases from V and 4 bases from J, leaving 14 bases between. From germline, CDR1 is SNHLY and CDR2 FYNNEI. Synthesis of cDNA was performed by 5'RACE using 10-nucleotide random UMIs. Every sequencing run produced over 160 million TCR-beta sequences, and the sequences from any one run covered 15-18 subjects. TCRdb independently ran MiXCR on the 5' RACE reads; one entry per CDR3 protein. The profile shows tens of thousands of distinct CDR3 sequences, over 9% of them singletons. This sequence originates from a woman younger than 45 with HTLV-1-associated myelopathy (HAM/TSP). V and J are TRBV2 and TRBJ2-7; TRBD1 might be the D (6 bases). Sequences were obtained from PBMCs. DNA of the CDR3: TGTGCCAGCACCGAAGGGGGTGGGTACGAGCAGTACTTC. As protein: CASTEGGGYEQYF. Full variable domain (rest looked up from reference TRBV2 and TRBJ2-7): EPEVTQTPSHQVTQMGQEVILRCVPISNHLYFYWYRQILGQKVEFLVSFYNNEISEKSEIFDDQFSVERPDGSNFTLKIRSTKLEDSAMYFCASTEGGGYEQYFGPGTRLTVT.